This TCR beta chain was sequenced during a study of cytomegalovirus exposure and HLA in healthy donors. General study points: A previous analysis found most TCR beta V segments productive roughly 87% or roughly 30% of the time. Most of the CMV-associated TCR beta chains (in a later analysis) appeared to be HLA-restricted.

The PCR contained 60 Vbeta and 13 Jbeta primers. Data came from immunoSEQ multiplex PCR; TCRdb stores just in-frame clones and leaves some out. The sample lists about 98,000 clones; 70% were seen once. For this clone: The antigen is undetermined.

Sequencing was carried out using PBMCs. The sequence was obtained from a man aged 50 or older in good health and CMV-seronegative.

This CDR3 is CASSDTGKLYNEQFF. The CDR3 region has the DNA TGTGCCAGCAGTGATACGGGAAAACTCTACAATGAGCAGTTCTTC. The chain couples TRBV2 to TRBJ2-1; D might be TRBD2 (5 bases). Germline-derived CDR1 and CDR2 are SNHLY and FYNNEI. V lost 3 bases and J lost 3, with 12 bases in between. The CDR3 totals 15 residues.